These T cell receptor beta chains were read from a single sample in a study of blood T cell repertoires in COVID-19. Method: immunoSEQ multiplex PCR; TCRdb's copy keeps in-frame clones and lacks some. The sample carries under 150,000 clones, around 86% recorded once. The sample taken for sequencing was peripheral blood. The receptors were gathered from an older woman with active or convalescent COVID-19. Both conserved end residues are part of each CDR3. D genes are given only for firm matches. Not all rows give a size; the values are once, few, many and, for expanded clones, a class.

d_gene	abundance	v_gene	j_gene	len	CDR3aa	CDR3nt
TRBD1	-	TRBV5-1	TRBJ1-1	13	CASSLEGAQEAFF	TGCGCCAGCAGCTTGGAGGGGGCTCAGGAAGCTTTCTTT
-	-	TRBV5-6	TRBJ2-5	14	CASSLGQFMETQYF	TGTGCCAGCAGCTTGGGACAGTTCATGGAGACCCAGTACTTC
TRBD2	-	TRBV7-2	TRBJ2-3	15	CASSLAAGGADTQYF	TGTGCCAGCAGCTTAGCAGCGGGAGGGGCAGATACGCAGTATTTT
-	-	TRBV7-2	TRBJ2-5	14	CASSPTFGQETQYF	TGTGCCAGCAGCCCCACTTTTGGCCAAGAGACCCAGTACTTC
TRBD1	-	TRBV7-3	TRBJ2-3	17	CASSFGGPGQITDTQYF	TGTGCCAGCAGCTTCGGTGGACCGGGACAGATCACAGATACGCAGTATTTT
TRBD1	-	TRBV19	TRBJ1-5	17	CASSPGTGGSGNQPQHF	TGTGCCAGTAGTCCCGGGACAGGGGGCTCGGGCAATCAGCCCCAGCATTTT
-	-	TRBV19	TRBJ1-1	16	CASSGSPGGIYTEAFF	TGTGCCAGTAGTGGGTCGCCGGGGGGGATCTACACTGAAGCTTTCTTT
TRBD1	once	TRBV27	TRBJ1-2	13	CASTDREEDGYTF	TGTGCCAGCACTGACAGGGAGGAAGATGGCTACACCTTC
-	-	TRBV11-2	TRBJ1-3	15	CASSPDGGVGNTIYF	TGTGCCAGCAGCCCCGACGGGGGAGTTGGAAACACCATATATTTT
TRBD1	-	TRBV10-1	TRBJ1-2	13	CASSAGQDYGYTF	TGCGCCAGCAGTGCGGGACAGGACTATGGCTACACCTTC
-	-	TRBV7-2	TRBJ1-5	13	CASRIDNSQPQHF	TGTGCCAGCAGGATAGATAACTCGCAGCCCCAGCATTTT
TRBD1	-	TRBV30	TRBJ1-1	15	CAWSGTGGLGTEAFF	TGTGCCTGGAGCGGGACAGGGGGCTTGGGCACTGAAGCTTTCTTT
TRBD1	few	TRBV7-8	TRBJ2-1	15	CASSSSGQGYNEQFF	TGTGCCAGCAGCTCGTCAGGACAGGGCTACAATGAGCAGTTCTTC
TRBD2	once	TRBV5-1	TRBJ2-1	19	CASSLRTGGLAGGWNEQFF	TGCGCCAGCAGCCTCCGGACAGGGGGACTAGCGGGTGGGTGGAATGAGCAGTTCTTC
TRBD1	once	TRBV5-5	TRBJ1-4	16	CASSRRQGIWKEKLFF	TGTGCCAGCAGCCGACGACAGGGGATATGGAAAGAAAAACTGTTTTTT
-	once	TRBV5-1	TRBJ1-1	13	CASSTQGYTEAFF	TGCGCCAGCAGCACACAGGGTTATACTGAAGCTTTCTTT
-	-	TRBV29-1	TRBJ2-1	13	CSVQMARSDEQFF	TGCAGCGTTCAGATGGCCCGATCTGATGAGCAGTTCTTC
-	many	TRBV28	TRBJ1-6	15	CASSLFAGDNSPLHF	TGTGCCAGCAGTTTATTTGCAGGGGATAATTCACCCCTCCACTTT
TRBD2	few	TRBV3-1/TRBV3-2	TRBJ2-7	16	CASSPDGGTRGYEQYF	TGTGCCAGCAGCCCAGACGGGGGGACTAGGGGTTACGAGCAGTACTTC
TRBD2	-	TRBV5-1	TRBJ2-5	15	CASSLTSGRGETQYF	TGCGCCAGCAGCTTAACTAGCGGACGGGGAGAGACCCAGTACTTC
-	-	TRBV2	TRBJ1-3	13	CASSESGLNTIYF	TGTGCCAGCAGTGAATCAGGGTTAAACACCATATATTTT
TRBD1	-	TRBV19	TRBJ1-1	16	CASSKDREGTNTEAFF	TGTGCCAGTAGTAAGGACAGGGAGGGGACCAACACTGAAGCTTTCTTT
TRBD1	-	TRBV6-5	TRBJ1-1	13	CASSLGQGAKTFF	TGTGCCAGCAGTTTGGGACAGGGGGCGAAAACTTTCTTT
-	-	TRBV21-1	TRBJ2-3	16	CASKRSSGGPTDTQYF	TGTGCCAGCAAAAGGAGTAGCGGGGGGCCGACAGATACGCAGTATTTT
-	once	TRBV3-1/TRBV3-2	TRBJ1-2	11	CASSQGRGYTF	TGTGCCAGCAGCCAAGGTCGTGGCTACACCTTC
TRBD1	-	TRBV6-5	TRBJ1-2	14	CASRVGQYNYGYTF	TGTGCCAGCAGAGTGGGACAGTATAACTATGGCTACACCTTC
TRBD2	-	TRBV11-3	TRBJ2-1	16	CASSLERGGSYNEQFF	TGTGCCAGCAGCTTAGAACGGGGGGGTTCTTACAATGAGCAGTTCTTC
-	-	TRBV7-2	TRBJ2-1	12	CASSLGPREQFF	TGTGCCAGCAGCTTAGGTCCGCGGGAGCAGTTCTTC
-	-	TRBV18	TRBJ2-3	15	CASSPPSGGQDTQYF	TGTGCCAGCTCACCACCGTCGGGGGGCCAAGATACGCAGTATTTT
-	once	TRBV2	TRBJ1-1	11	CASSETVEAFF	TGTGCCAGCAGTGAAACAGTTGAAGCTTTCTTT
TRBD2	-	TRBV30	TRBJ2-1	12	CAWSPVSGSLVF	TGTGCCTGGAGTCCCGTTAGCGGGAGTCTGGTCTTC
TRBD1	-	TRBV25-1	TRBJ1-4	14	CASGQGKSGEKLFF	TGTGCCAGCGGACAGGGGAAAAGCGGTGAAAAACTGTTTTTT
TRBD2	-	TRBV27	TRBJ2-3	14	CASKLAGAPDTQYF	TGTGCCAGCAAATTAGCGGGGGCCCCAGATACGCAGTATTTT
TRBD2	-	TRBV19	TRBJ2-3	16	CASSIGTSGGADTQYF	TGTGCCAGTAGTATCGGGACTAGCGGGGGGGCAGATACGCAGTATTTT
-	-	TRBV18	TRBJ1-1	13	CASSLTGETEAFF	TGTGCCAGCTCACTAACGGGGGAGACTGAAGCTTTCTTT
-	once	TRBV4-1	TRBJ1-3	15	CASSQDGGSGNTIYF	TGCGCCAGCAGCCAAGATGGAGGTTCTGGAAACACCATATATTTT
TRBD1	-	TRBV2	TRBJ1-5	16	CASSLQGARSNQPQHF	TGTGCCAGCAGTTTACAGGGGGCGCGAAGCAATCAGCCCCAGCATTTT
-	-	TRBV30	TRBJ2-7	13	CAWSVHGVYEQYF	TGTGCCTGGAGTGTACACGGAGTTTACGAGCAGTACTTC
-	-	TRBV7-9	TRBJ1-1	15	CASSLASAGNTEAFF	TGTGCCAGCAGCTTAGCATCGGCGGGAAACACTGAAGCTTTCTTT
-	-	TRBV9	TRBJ1-2	14	CASTPAGQIYGYTF	TGTGCCAGCACCCCAGCGGGCCAGATCTATGGCTACACCTTC
TRBD1	-	TRBV3-1/TRBV3-2	TRBJ1-1	13	CASSRQGLTEAFF	TGTGCCAGCAGCCGACAGGGATTGACTGAAGCTTTCTTT
-	-	TRBV6-1	TRBJ2-7	17	CASSEAGGAAFSYEQYF	TGTGCCAGCAGTGAAGCAGGAGGGGCAGCTTTCTCCTACGAGCAGTACTTC
TRBD1	few	TRBV5-4	TRBJ1-1	14	CASSSGADRVTAFF	TGTGCCAGCAGCTCGGGGGCGGACAGGGTTACAGCTTTCTTT
-	few	TRBV10-3	TRBJ1-6	16	CAISELPPRDNSPLHF	TGTGCCATCAGTGAATTGCCCCCGCGGGATAATTCACCCCTCCACTTT